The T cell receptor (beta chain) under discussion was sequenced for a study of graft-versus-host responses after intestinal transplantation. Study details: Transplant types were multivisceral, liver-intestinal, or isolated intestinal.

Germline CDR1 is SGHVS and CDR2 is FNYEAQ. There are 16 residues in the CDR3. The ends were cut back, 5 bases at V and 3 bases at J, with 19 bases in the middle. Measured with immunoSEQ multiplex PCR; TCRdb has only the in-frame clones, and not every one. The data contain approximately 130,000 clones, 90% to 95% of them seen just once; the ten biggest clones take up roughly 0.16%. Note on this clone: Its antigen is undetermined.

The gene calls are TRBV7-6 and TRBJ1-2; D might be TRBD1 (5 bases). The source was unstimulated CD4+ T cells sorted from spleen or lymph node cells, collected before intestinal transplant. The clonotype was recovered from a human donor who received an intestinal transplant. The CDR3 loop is CASSDGSGHYYYGYTF. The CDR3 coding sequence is TGTGCCAGCAGCGATGGGTCGGGGCATTATTACTATGGCTACACCTTC.